Here is one T cell receptor beta chain with its context. TCR analog templates of synthetic origin were spiked into each PCR. Sequencing was performed with immunoSEQ multiplex PCR; in TCRdb, only in-frame clones are kept and a portion is missing. The sample shows 100,000 to 150,000 clones, around 88% of them seen only once. The sample comes from a study of PD-L1 blockade in urothelial cancer. Study as a whole: It was at 3 weeks (second dose) and 6 weeks after treatment start that blood was analyzed.

Trimming removed 4 bases from V and 3 bases from J; junction bases left unmatched: 10. The CDR3 sequence is 16 residues long. The germline V gene has CDR1 SGHDN and CDR2 FVKESK. The sample's time point: peripheral blood 6 weeks after treatment start. Patients suffered from locally advanced or metastatic urothelial carcinoma. Each patient supplied 1 to 8 pretreatment and on-treatment samples. This TCR came from a man aged 45 to 65 with urothelial cancer. The chain combines TRBV14 with TRBJ2-3, with 7 nucleotides matching TRBD1. This sample comprised PBMCs, obtained around atezolizumab (anti-PD-L1) treatment. CDR3 in amino acids: CASSLTGQLGTDTQYF. CDR3 nucleotide sequence: TGTGCCAGCAGCCTTACGGGACAGTTGGGGACAGATACGCAGTATTTT.